A single sample gave rise to the 8 T cell receptor beta chains below, sequenced in a study of cytomegalovirus exposure and HLA in healthy donors. The PCR had 60 Vbeta and 13 Jbeta primers. The method was immunoSEQ multiplex PCR; TCRdb's version includes in-frame clones alone and lacks a portion of them. The sample has under 200,000 clones, 60% to 75% seen once; the top ten hold under 3%. The sample comprised PBMCs. The receptors stem from a woman between 45 and 65 years old in good health and CMV-seropositive.

This rearrangement joins TRBV11-2 to TRBJ1-2, with D unclear. This CDR3 has 17 residues. CDR1 is SGHAT and CDR2 is FQNNGV in the germline V gene. Between the trimmed V and J ends, which lost 0 bases and 4 bases, there was a span of 18 bases. The CDR3 DNA follows: TGTGCCAGCAGCTTAGAGTCCGGGAGAGCCGGCAGCTATGGCTACACCTTC. It encodes CASSLESGRAGSYGYTF.

The chain employs TRBV13 and TRBJ2-5; unclear D gene. The CDR3 covers 14 residues. V lost 5 bases and J 3 bases, leaving 13 bases between the germline ends. Germline CDR1 reads PRHDT; CDR2 reads FYEKMQ (reference sequence). Here the CDR3 reads CASSPPTEKETQYF. Written as DNA, the CDR3 is TGTGCCAGCAGCCCCCCAACAGAGAAAGAGACCCAGTACTTC.

This chain connects TRBV19 to TRBJ1-2; TRBD1 is a possible D gene (5 bases). Germline values: CDR1 LNHDA, CDR2 SQIVND (reference sequence). The germline V and J ends were trimmed by 3 bases and 2 bases, with 13 bases remaining between them. The CDR3 totals 15 residues. CDR3 coding DNA: TGTGCCAGTAGTATTGGGCAGGGCGGCAACTATGGCTACACCTTC. Protein product: CASSIGQGGNYGYTF.

The chain couples TRBV29-1 to TRBJ1-2, with TRBD1 identical over 9 bases. This CDR3 is built from 11 residues. The V gene's germline CDR1 is SQVTM and CDR2 ANQGSEA. With V trimmed by 4 bases and J by 8 bases, 2 bases remained unmatched. This CDR3 reads CSVGQGGGYTF. The DNA for the CDR3 is TGCAGCGTTGGACAGGGGGGAGGCTACACCTTC.

The V and J genes are TRBV6-1 and TRBJ2-4; TRBD1 agrees at 7 bases. This CDR3 spans 17 amino acids. Germline-derived CDR1 and CDR2 are MNHNS and SASEGT. V gave up 4 bases and J gave up 4 bases; unmatched junction bases: 13. CDR3 region: CASSVSTGTETKNIQYF. CDR3 nucleotide sequence: TGTGCCAGCAGTGTCAGCACCGGGACAGAGACAAAAAACATTCAGTACTTC.

The chain joins TRBV2 to TRBJ1-2; 7 bases are a match to TRBD1. The germline gives CDR1 SNHLY, CDR2 FYNNEI. The V and J ends lost 6 bases and 8 bases, in that order; junction bases with no gene match: 9. CDR3 length: 13 amino acids. As DNA, the CDR3 is TGTGCCAGCAGCGCAGTGACAGGGAACGGCTACACCTTC. Residues: CASSAVTGNGYTF.

A few counts support this clone. The chain is built from TRBV11-3 and TRBJ1-6; D possibly corresponds to TRBD1 (6 bases). The germline CDR1 and CDR2 sequences are SGHNT and YENEEA. V lost 4 bases to trimming and J lost 7 bases, with 11 bases between them. This CDR3 is built from 14 residues. The CDR3 bases are TGTGCCAGCAGCTCAGGGGTAGCCAATTCACCCCTCCACTTT. Translation gives CASSSGVANSPLHF.

The genes are TRBV27 and TRBJ2-3, with unresolved D. V gave up 4 bases and J gave up 7 bases, with 6 bases separating them. The V gene's germline CDR1 is MNHEY and CDR2 SMNVEV (reference sequence). The CDR3 contains 11 residues. The CDR3 bases are TGTGCCAGCAGTTATCGTTATACGCAGTATTTT. Protein product: CASSYRYTQYF.